A selection of T cell receptor beta chains follows, all from one sample in a study of T cells after yellow fever vaccination. MiXCR, run by TCRdb on the 5' RACE reads, gives a single entry per CDR3 protein. Among just under 600,000 distinct CDR3 sequences listed, roughly 12% were seen once. The starting material was PBMCs, obtained on the day of the yellow fever booster vaccination. The source is a man aged 25 to 45 who received the YFV17D yellow fever vaccine. Each CDR3 is given with its conserved first and last residue. The D gene is left open where the match is weak. Some rows have no size entry. The others give once, few or many, or a class for an expanded clone.

TRBD2	NA	TRBJ2-1	TRBV20-1	TGCAGTGCTAGAGGAGGACTAGCGGGAGTTGGGCAGTTCTTC	CSARGGLAGVGQFF
NA	few	TRBJ2-5	TRBV18	TGTGCCAGCTCACCAATACGGGAAAGACAAGAGACCCAGTACTTC	CASSPIRERQETQYF
NA	few	TRBJ2-7	TRBV7-2	TGTGCCAGCAGCTTAGCCCTCGTAGGGACGCGGGAAAAGTTGTTCGAGCAGTACTTC	CASSLALVGTREKLFEQYF
NA	few	TRBJ1-2	TRBV6-6	TGTGCCAGCAGTTACGAGGGGCTCAATGGCTACACCTTC	CASSYEGLNGYTF
NA	few	TRBJ2-1	TRBV4-2	TGTGCCAGCAGCCCTAAGGGATTCCGGGACGGCTCCTACAATGAGCAGTTCTTC	CASSPKGFRDGSYNEQFF
NA	NA	TRBJ2-4	TRBV21-1	TGTGCCAGCAGCAGATTGGGGGCTTTGGCCAAAAACATTCAGTACTTC	CASSRLGALAKNIQYF
NA	NA	TRBJ2-3	TRBV7-8	TGTGCCAGCAGCTACCAGGGGAGGGATTTCACAGATACGCAGTATTTT	CASSYQGRDFTDTQYF
TRBD2	few	TRBJ2-3	TRBV7-2	TGTGCCAGCAAGACTAGCGGATCCACAGATACGCAGTATTTT	CASKTSGSTDTQYF
TRBD2	many	TRBJ2-1	TRBV7-9	TGTGCCAGCAGCCCCCTAGCGGGGGGGGTGGCCAATGAGCAGTTCTTC	CASSPLAGGVANEQFF
NA	few	TRBJ1-4	TRBV11-2	TGTGCCTGCAGACAGAATGAAAAACTGTTTTTT	CACRQNEKLFF
TRBD2	NA	TRBJ2-3	TRBV7-2	TGTGCCAGCAGCTTACTAGCGGGAGTCCCAGATACGCAGTATTTT	CASSLLAGVPDTQYF
NA	NA	TRBJ2-7	TRBV6-5	TGTGCCAGCACTTCCGAGAGGTTACAGTACTTC	CASTSERLQYF
TRBD1	NA	TRBJ1-1	TRBV5-4	TGTGCCAGCAGCCGCAGACAGGGGGACACTGAAGCTTTCTTT	CASSRRQGDTEAFF
NA	few	TRBJ2-3	TRBV20-1	TGCAGTGCCCTCGGGCAGAGTAGCACAGATACGCAGTATTTT	CSALGQSSTDTQYF
TRBD2	few	TRBJ2-1	TRBV3-1	TGTGCCAGCAGCCAAGGACTAGCGGGAGGGCCGTGGTTCTTC	CASSQGLAGGPWFF
TRBD2	NA	TRBJ2-1	TRBV10-3	TGTGCCATCAGTGGGACTAGCGGGCAGAGTGAGCAGTTCTTC	CAISGTSGQSEQFF
NA	NA	TRBJ2-3	TRBV20-1	TGCAGTGCTAGACCTGGACCCACAGATACGCAGTATTTT	CSARPGPTDTQYF
NA	many	TRBJ2-3	TRBV6-5	TGTGCCAGCAGTTCCTTACGGACGACTAGCACAGATACGCAGTATTTT	CASSSLRTTSTDTQYF
NA	NA	TRBJ2-3	TRBV27	TGTGCCAGCAGATCCCAAGACTGGACAGATACGCAGTATTTT	CASRSQDWTDTQYF
TRBD2	few	TRBJ2-7	TRBV5-1	TGCGCCAGCAGCTTCCAGCGGGGAACCTACGAGCAGTACTTC	CASSFQRGTYEQYF
NA	NA	TRBJ2-3	TRBV5-4	TGTGCCAGCAGCTCTGTGTGGGGGGACACGCAGTATTTT	CASSSVWGDTQYF
NA	few	TRBJ2-7	TRBV21-1	TGTGCCAGCAGCAAAGGGGGCGGGAGCTACGAGCAGTACTTC	CASSKGGGSYEQYF
NA	NA	TRBJ1-4	TRBV4-3	TGCGCCAGCAGCCAAGATGAGCTAAAACTGTTTTTT	CASSQDELKLFF
NA	NA	TRBJ2-1	TRBV19	TGTGCCAGTTCACTCCGGGACAAATACAATGAGCAGTTCTTC	CASSLRDKYNEQFF
TRBD2	NA	TRBJ2-7	TRBV18	TGTGCCAGCTCACATGGACTAGCGGGAGGGTTCGAGCAGTACTTC	CASSHGLAGGFEQYF
TRBD1	few	TRBJ2-5	TRBV11-2	TGTGCCAGCAGCTGGGGAGGGACAGGGGTAGAGACCCAGTACTTC	CASSWGGTGVETQYF
TRBD1	NA	TRBJ2-1	TRBV4-2	TGTGCCAGCAGCCAAGATTGGGACAGGGGGCGAGATGAGCAGTTCTTC	CASSQDWDRGRDEQFF
TRBD2	NA	TRBJ2-1	TRBV20-1	TGCAGTGCTAGAGGGCGGTCTAGCGGAAGCTCCTACAATGAGCAGTTCTTC	CSARGRSSGSSYNEQFF